The 27 T cell receptor beta chains below were found in one sample sequenced in a study of Graves' ophthalmopathy and Graves' hyperthyroidism. Amplification of the TCR beta CDR3 regions used RNA transcripts (as template). Second-round multiplex PCR came after first-round RT-PCR with HTBI primers. A single record per CDR3 protein comes from TCRdb applying MiXCR to the multiplex PCR reads. Of 500,000 to 700,000 distinct CDR3 sequences in the sample, about a fifth were seen once. Source material: peripheral blood. The receptors shown here come from a young woman with stable Graves' hyperthyroidism. Some clones in this sample may be carry-over from other donors' samples.

This clonotype was recorded a few times. J is TRBJ2-2 and V is TRBV12-5; D not resolved. Deletions cut 1 base from V and 7 bases from J, with 4 bases between. The germline CDR1 and CDR2 sequences are LGHNT and FRNRAP. CDR3 length: 12 amino acids. CDR3 residues: CASGLGRGELFF. CDR3 DNA sequence: TGTGCTAGTGGTTTGGGTCGCGGGGAGCTGTTTTTT. Combining the CDR3 with reference TRBV12-5 and TRBJ2-2 gives the whole variable domain DARVTQTPRHKVTEMGQEVTMRCQPILGHNTVFWYRQTMMQGLELLAYFRNRAPLDDSGMPKDRFSAEMPDATLATLKIQPSEPRDSAVYFCASGLGRGELFFGEGSRLTVL.

This clonotype was detected many times. Here the CDR3 reads CASSETGTGNTIYF. The CDR3 nucleotides read TGTGCCAGCAGCGAGACAGGGACTGGAAACACCATATATTTT. V is TRBV6-1 and J is TRBJ1-3, with TRBD1 identical over 7 bases. The CDR3 loop spans 14 amino acids. Trimming at V came to 6 bases and at J to 2 bases, leaving 4 bases not matched to a gene. Germline V CDR1 and CDR2: MNHNS, SASEGT.

This clonotype was counted many times. The chain uses TRBV12-3 or TRBV12-4 and TRBJ1-2; unclear D gene. The CDR3 runs 14 residues. V was pared by 2 bases and J by 1 base, with 8 bases between. The CDR3 region is CASSLNWSNYGYTF. CDR3 in DNA: TGTGCCAGCAGTTTAAATTGGAGTAACTATGGCTACACCTTC.

Ten or more counts support this clonotype. V usage is TRBV4-1 and J usage is TRBJ1-2; no reliable D call. CDR1 MGHRA and CDR2 YSYEKL come from the germline V gene. V shed 3 bases and J shed 5 bases, with 16 bases lying between them. This CDR3 spans 15 amino acids. This CDR3 is CASSHWPSGSYGYTF. CDR3 DNA: TGCGCCAGCAGCCATTGGCCGTCAGGATCGTATGGCTACACCTTC.

This clonotype was detected a few times. The V and J genes are TRBV12-3 or TRBV12-4 and TRBJ2-7, with a possible D match to TRBD2 (6 bases). Trimming cost V 3 bases and J 3 bases, with 12 bases left between them. This CDR3 contains 14 residues. The CDR3 spells CASSLTRGGYEQYF. The CDR3 DNA reads TGTGCCAGCAGTTTGACTCGGGGAGGCTACGAGCAGTACTTC.

The chain uses TRBV7-9 and TRBJ1-1; D remains ambiguous. Germline V CDR1 and CDR2: SEHNR, FQNEAQ (reference sequence). The CDR3 extends over 15 amino acids. Trimming took off 1 base at V and 1 base at J, with 10 bases between the two ends. The CDR3 bases are TGTGCCAGCAGCTTAGATGGGGTCCGGAACACTGAAGCTTTCTTT. This translates into CASSLDGVRNTEAFF.

This rearrangement joins TRBV15 to TRBJ2-7; tentatively, D is TRBD2 (6 bases). The V end was cut by 3 bases, the J end by 5 bases, with 20 bases between. Germline V gene data show CDR1 as LNHNV and CDR2 as YYDKDF (reference sequence). The CDR3 has 16 residues. The CDR3 DNA follows: TGTGCCACCAGCAGCTTAGTTACAGGCGGAGGGGACGAGCAGTACTTC. Translated: CATSSLVTGGGDEQYF.

In this sample, this clonotype turned up many times. This chain joins TRBV6-1 and TRBJ1-1, with D maybe TRBD1 (6 bases). Germline V gene data show CDR1 as MNHNS and CDR2 as SASEGT. There are 12 residues in the CDR3. V lost 3 bases and J 6 bases, leaving 8 bases between the germline ends. The CDR3 spells CASSDQGPEAFF. CDR3 DNA sequence: TGTGCCAGCAGTGATCAGGGGCCTGAAGCTTTCTTT.

This clonotype appeared many times. This CDR3 reads CASSLRTGSYGYTF. CDR3 DNA: TGTGCCAGCAGTCTGCGGACAGGCTCGTATGGCTACACCTTC. The rearrangement joins TRBV6-2 or TRBV6-3 to TRBJ1-2, with 7 positions matching TRBD1. This CDR3 is built from 14 residues. V lost 5 bases to trimming and J lost 5 bases; unmatched junction nucleotides: 8. CDR1 is MNHEY and CDR2 is SVGEGT in the germline V gene.

The sample holds many counts of this clonotype. V and J are TRBV5-1 and TRBJ1-2; D gene ambiguous. This CDR3 has 14 amino acids. Deletions cut 0 bases from V and 4 bases from J, with 10 bases between. Per the germline V gene, CDR1 is SGHRS and CDR2 is YFSETQ. The CDR3 DNA is TGCGCCAGCAGCTTGGGTGACGGGCCCTATGGCTACACCTTC. It codes for CASSLGDGPYGYTF.

There are many counts of this clonotype. The CDR3 reads CSAAQGTSIGNQPQHF. Written as DNA, the CDR3 is TGCAGTGCTGCCCAGGGGACGTCCATAGGCAATCAGCCCCAGCATTTT. The chain has TRBV20-1 and TRBJ1-5, with D perhaps matching TRBD1 (6 bases). Germline CDR1 and CDR2: DFQATT and SNEGSKA (reference sequence). V lost 5 bases and J lost 2, with 19 bases in between. The CDR3 sequence is 16 residues long.

This clonotype was picked up many times. The chain carries TRBV28 and TRBJ2-5; tentatively, D is TRBD2 (6 bases). V dropped 2 bases and J dropped 6 bases, with 13 bases sitting between them. This CDR3 region has 14 residues. Germline CDR1 reads MDHEN; CDR2 reads SYDVKM. The CDR3 region is CASSLSLASKTQYF. In DNA form, the CDR3 reads TGTGCCAGCAGTTTAAGCCTAGCGAGCAAGACCCAGTACTTC.

This clonotype has at least ten counts. The chain combines TRBV11-1 with TRBJ1-2; D remains unclear. CDR1 is SGHAT, CDR2 FQDESV, per germline (reference sequence). The V gene lost 1 base and the J gene lost 0 bases, with 15 bases spanning the gap. The CDR3 extends over 17 amino acids. CDR3 bases: TGTGCCAGCAGCTTAGAGGTACAGCGGATCCCTAACTATGGCTACACCTTC. It specifies CASSLEVQRIPNYGYTF.

This clonotype was recorded many times. The chain recombines TRBV20-1 with TRBJ2-7; the D is unclear. CDR3 length: 15 residues. Germline CDR1 and CDR2: DFQATT and SNEGSKA (reference sequence). V was cut by 5 bases and J by 2 bases, with 19 bases left in between. DNA for the CDR3: TGCAGTGCTGACCCCTATCGAGCTCCCACCTACGAGCAGTACTTC. This codes for CSADPYRAPTYEQYF.

V and J are TRBV6-2 or TRBV6-3 and TRBJ2-3; TRBD2 aligns across 11 bases. After removal of 0 bases from V and 8 bases from J, the junction contained 10 bases not matched to a gene. CDR3 length: 17 amino acids. CDR1 and CDR2 (germline): MNHEY, SVGEGT. CDR3 bases: TGTGCCAGCAGTTACTCCATACTAGCGGGGGCAGGGGGTACGCAGTATTTT. It is translated as CASSYSILAGAGGTQYF.

This clonotype was observed a handful of times. This chain joins TRBV10-2 and TRBJ1-1; D is undetermined. V lost 3 bases to trimming and J lost 4 bases, with 9 bases between them. From germline, CDR1 is WSHSY and CDR2 SAAADI. The CDR3 covers 13 residues. The CDR3 bases are TGCGCCAGCAGTGACGAGGGTTCCACTGAAGCTTTCTTT. Protein: CASSDEGSTEAFF.

DNA of the CDR3: TGTGCCAGCAGGGCAGACCTAGCGGTCCAAGAGACCCAGTACTTC. It translates to CASRADLAVQETQYF. V and J are TRBV7-2 and TRBJ2-5, with 7 positions matching TRBD2. CDR1 is SGHTA, CDR2 FQGNSA, per germline. Trimming cost V 6 bases and J 1 base; bases outside gene matches: 8. This CDR3 is built from 15 residues.

The chain couples TRBV6-5 to TRBJ2-5, with no clear D. From germline, CDR1 is MNHEY and CDR2 SVGAGI. Trimming removed 0 bases at V and 4 bases at J, with 9 bases between. The CDR3 runs to 14 residues. CDR3 sequence: CASSYSGIGETQYF. Here the CDR3 DNA reads TGTGCCAGCAGTTACTCTGGGATTGGAGAGACCCAGTACTTC.

This clonotype was observed at least ten times. The V gene is TRBV12-3 or TRBV12-4, the J gene TRBJ1-5; 7 positions agree with TRBD1. CDR3 length: 15 residues. The V segment lost 5 bases and the J segment 0 bases; nucleotides outside the gene matches: 4. CDR3 residues: CASSPDRDSNQPQHF. The CDR3 bases are TGTGCCAGCAGTCCCGACAGGGATAGCAATCAGCCCCAGCATTTT.

This clonotype was recorded at least ten times. J is TRBJ1-3 and V is TRBV2; D call uncertain. In germline, CDR1 is SNHLY, CDR2 FYNNEI. The V end lost 7 bases, the J end lost 0 bases, and 16 bases lay between the germline ends. This CDR3 is 16 amino acids long. CDR3 residues: CASTGGRHSSGNTIYF. The CDR3 DNA reads as TGTGCCAGCACGGGTGGGAGACACAGCTCTGGAAACACCATATATTTT.

This clonotype was counted at least ten times. The rearrangement links TRBV6-5 to TRBJ2-5, with 9 bases matching TRBD2. The J segment lost 2 bases and the V segment lost 2 bases, leaving 3 bases of the junction unmatched. Germline assignment: CDR1 MNHEY and CDR2 SVGAGI. CDR3 length: 15 residues. In DNA form, the CDR3 reads TGTGCCAGCAGTTACCGAGCGGGAGGACAAGAGACCCAGTACTTC. Translated: CASSYRAGGQETQYF.

The chain links TRBV20-1 to TRBJ1-1; perhaps TRBD1 as D (6 bases). The CDR3 runs 15 residues. In germline, CDR1 is DFQATT, CDR2 SNEGSKA (reference sequence). Between the trimmed V and J ends, which lost 6 bases and 0 bases, there was a span of 17 bases. The CDR3 coding sequence is TGCAGTGCCCGGATCGGGGGGCTCATGAACACTGAAGCTTTCTTT. It codes for CSARIGGLMNTEAFF.

This clonotype showed up many times. The chain links TRBV29-1 to TRBJ1-1, with D uncertain. Trimming took 3 bases from V and 0 from J, leaving 11 bases between them. The CDR3 contains 14 residues. Germline loops: CDR1 SQVTM, CDR2 ANQGSEA. The CDR3 loop reads CSVERVLVNTEAFF. As DNA, the CDR3 is TGCAGCGTTGAGAGGGTTTTAGTGAACACTGAAGCTTTCTTT.

This clonotype was counted between two and nine times. The J gene is TRBJ1-1, the V gene TRBV27; no clear D. The CDR3 contains 14 residues. Trimming removed 4 bases from V and 5 bases from J, with 14 bases in between. CDR1 MNHEY and CDR2 SMNVEV come from the germline V gene (reference sequence). The CDR3 sequence is CASSSLYSGTEAFF. The CDR3 DNA is TGTGCCAGCAGTTCCCTTTACAGCGGGACTGAAGCTTTCTTT.

The chain joins TRBV27 to TRBJ1-1; 7 bases agree with TRBD1. Looked up from germline, CDR1 is MNHEY and CDR2 is SMNVEV (reference sequence). Trimming cost V 6 bases and J 4 bases; bases outside gene matches: 11. The CDR3 sequence is 15 residues long. CDR3 coding DNA: TGTGCCAGCAGGACAAGGCCGACAGGGCCCACTGAAGCTTTCTTT. It encodes CASRTRPTGPTEAFF.

This sequence joins TRBV24-1 and TRBJ2-2; D remains unclear. Germline values: CDR1 KGHDR, CDR2 SFDVKD. The ends were cut back, 3 bases at V and 4 bases at J, with 2 bases in the middle. This CDR3 has 12 amino acids. In DNA, the CDR3 is TGTGCCACCAGTGATCGCACCGGGGAGCTGTTTTTT. This encodes CATSDRTGELFF.

The chain combines TRBV30 with TRBJ2-5; D possibly corresponds to TRBD1 (7 bases). Looked up from germline, CDR1 is GTSNPN and CDR2 is SVGIG (reference sequence). This CDR3 region has 18 residues. Trimming removed 1 base from V and 2 bases from J, with 23 bases in between. The CDR3 sequence is CAWSAVGDRRLVQETQYF. In DNA, the CDR3 is TGTGCCTGGAGTGCTGTAGGGGACAGACGACTAGTTCAAGAGACCCAGTACTTC. Full variable domain (remainder filled in from reference TRBV30 and TRBJ2-5): SQTIHQWPATLVQPVGSPLSLECTVEGTSNPNLYWYRQAAGRGLQLLFYSVGIGQISSEVPQNLSASRPQDRQFILSSKKLLLSDSGFYLCAWSAVGDRRLVQETQYFGPGTRLLVL.